A single count supports the clone carrying this T cell receptor beta chain. Libraries were prepared by immunoSEQ multiplex PCR; TCRdb keeps only in-frame clonotypes and omits some of them. The profile shows about 24,000 clones, roughly 90% of them singletons. These data come from a study of blood T cell repertoires in COVID-19. At the level of the study: Spain, Italy and the United States supplied samples that represented acute and convalescent COVID-19.

CDR3 length equals 14 residues. The germline gives CDR1 SGHTA, CDR2 FQGTGA. The V and J ends lost 2 bases and 9 bases, in that order; junction bases with no gene match: 2. The chain couples TRBV7-3 to TRBJ1-6; 9 bases agree with TRBD1. What was sequenced was peripheral blood. The TCR sequence derives from a woman in her seventies with active COVID-19. This chain's CDR3 is CASSLGTGISPLHF. The DNA of the CDR3 is TGTGCCAGCAGCTTAGGGACAGGGATTTCACCCCTCCACTTT.